The present TCR beta chain was sequenced within a study of blood T cell repertoires in COVID-19. The overall study: There were acute and convalescent COVID-19 samples, and they came from the United States, Italy and Spain. PBMCs, B-cell-depleted T cells, or T cells provided the cDNA or gDNA that made up the material.

In the authors' methods: Amplification from reference gene primers served as the basis for estimated nucleated cell counts. The protocol was immunoSEQ multiplex PCR, while the TCRdb copy is restricted to in-frame clones and leaves out a portion. V, J and clone size are taken as reported in that table, and D and trimming were inferred from the DNA itself. The sample lists roughly 250,000 clones; around 89% were seen once. V was shortened by 3 bases and J by 5 bases, with 16 bases between the two germline ends. The germline V gene encodes CDR1 LGHDT and CDR2 YNNKEL (reference sequence). The CDR3 runs to 15 residues.

Sequenced input: PBMCs or T cells enriched from blood (not recorded which). The clonotype originates from a man aged 45-65 years who had been exposed to COVID-19. The chain uses TRBV3-1 (or the pseudogene TRBV3-2) and TRBJ2-5; TRBD2 might be the D (6 bases). CDR3 nucleotides: TGTGCCAGCAGCCAGAGCACGACTAGGGTTGAGACCCAGTACTTC. Protein product: CASSQSTTRVETQYF.